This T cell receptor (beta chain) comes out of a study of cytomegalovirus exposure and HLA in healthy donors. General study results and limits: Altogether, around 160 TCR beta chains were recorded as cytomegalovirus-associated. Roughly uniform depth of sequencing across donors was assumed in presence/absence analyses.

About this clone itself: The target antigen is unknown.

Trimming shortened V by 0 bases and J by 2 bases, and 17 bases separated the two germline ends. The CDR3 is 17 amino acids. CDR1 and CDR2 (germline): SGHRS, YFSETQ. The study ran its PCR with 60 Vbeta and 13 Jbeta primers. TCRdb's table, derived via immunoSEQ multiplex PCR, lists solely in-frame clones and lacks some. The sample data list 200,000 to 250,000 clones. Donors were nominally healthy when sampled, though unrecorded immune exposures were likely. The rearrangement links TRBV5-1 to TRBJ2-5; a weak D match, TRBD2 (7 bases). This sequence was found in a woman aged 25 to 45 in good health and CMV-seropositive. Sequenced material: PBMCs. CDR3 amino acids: CASSLGTAGRRQETQYF. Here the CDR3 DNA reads TGCGCCAGCAGCTTGGGGACAGCGGGGCGTCGGCAAGAGACCCAGTACTTC.